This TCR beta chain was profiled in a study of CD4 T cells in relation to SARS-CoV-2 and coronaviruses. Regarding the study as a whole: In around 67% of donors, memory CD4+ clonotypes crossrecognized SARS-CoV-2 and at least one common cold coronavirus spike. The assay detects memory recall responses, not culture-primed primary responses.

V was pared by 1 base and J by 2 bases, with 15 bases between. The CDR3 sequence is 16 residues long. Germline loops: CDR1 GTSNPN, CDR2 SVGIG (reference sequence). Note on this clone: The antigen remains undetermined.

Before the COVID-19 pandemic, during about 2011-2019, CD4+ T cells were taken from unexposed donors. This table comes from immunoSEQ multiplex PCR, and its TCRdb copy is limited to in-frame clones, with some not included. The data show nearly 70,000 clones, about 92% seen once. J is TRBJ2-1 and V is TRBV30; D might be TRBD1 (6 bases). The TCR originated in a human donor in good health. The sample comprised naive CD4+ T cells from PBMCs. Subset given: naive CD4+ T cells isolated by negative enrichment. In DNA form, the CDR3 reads TGTGCCTGGAGTGGGCCCCGGACAGACCCCTACAATGAGCAGTTCTTC. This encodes CAWSGPRTDPYNEQFF.